The entry below gives a single TCR beta chain sequence along with its context. This clonotype was seen at least ten times. Its antigen target is currently unknown. The sample holds no much larger clone one base away, and base qualities are not on file. TCRbeta-specific cDNA was reverse-transcribed from around 0.45 ug total RNA using a constant-region primer and ProtoScript II reverse transcriptase. TCRbeta libraries were built with three nested multiplex PCR rounds, a slightly modified ARM-PCR procedure. Each of the first two PCR rounds ran for approximately 10 cycles using multiplex TRBV1-TRBV30 forward primers together with a Cbeta reverse primer. Sample barcodes and Illumina adapters were added in a final 25-cycle PCR using Deep VentR polymerase. Before sequencing, amplicons between 200 and 500 bp were purified from gel using a QIAquick gel extraction kit. An Illumina HiSeq 2500 was used to sequence the TCRbeta amplicons, generating 250-bp paired-end reads. In the original analysis: To recover full CDR3 sequences, reads were quality-trimmed using Trimmomatic v0.33 and paired reads were then merged using FLASH v1.2.11. V, D and J germline segments were assigned to the rearranged TCRbeta sequences using MiGEC v1.2.1b. Clonotype statistics and Shannon-Wiener diversity indices were computed with VDJtools v1.0.0. Except for diversity analysis, only each sample's 250 most abundant clonotypes were used in subsequent analyses to reduce sampling bias. Clones were called with MiXCR by TCRdb after fastp trimmed the public reads at Q25, and only in-frame beta chains were retained. All rows with the same CDR3 protein become a single entry with the most common DNA and genes. The V and J calls were determined by TCRdb, not by the authors. Present in this sample are fewer than 110,000 distinct CDR3 sequences, about 70% of which were seen just once. 9% to 15% of the sample is taken by the ten largest.

These data belong to a study of tumor-infiltrating lymphocytes in primary liver carcinoma (dated by TCRdb to about 2017). General notes on the study: Of the five patients, three men and two women aged 30 to 69 years, four had hepatocellular carcinoma and one had combined HCC and intrahepatic cholangiocarcinoma. Across five regions of each liver tumor, along with adjacent normal tissue and blood, the study brought together TCRbeta repertoire sequencing, expression microarrays and whole-exome sequencing. The 25 or so tumor region samples were profiled with Agilent mRNA microarrays so that TCRbeta repertoire diversity could be related to the local molecular phenotype. High reproducibility was observed for the technical replicate repertoires, with mean shared-clone rates roughly 0.87 and correlation coefficients above 0.95. The five patients had tumors of stage T1-T3 N0M0, with maximum diameters ranging from roughly 4.2 to 10 cm. Roughly 3.65 to 7.13 million productive TCRbeta reads were obtained per sample, and no significant difference in read depth was found between tissue types. A total of around 35 specimens from 5 patients, comprising about 25 tumor regions, 5 adjacent noncancerous liver tissues and 5 peripheral blood samples, were covered by TCRbeta repertoire sequencing.

Total RNA and DNA were co-extracted from around 18-30 mg of bulk tissue with the AllPrep DNA/RNA mini kit, without cell sorting. Between late 2015 and early 2016, a few patients in China with histopathologically diagnosed primary liver carcinoma had surgical resection. Chronic HBV infection was present in the patients, and the patients were treatment-naive at sampling. Each tumor was sampled at five spatially separated regions: the tumor centre plus the superior, inferior, left-lateral and right-lateral poles. More than 80% viable tumor cells were found by histology in every tumor sample. Pieces of fresh tumor and adjacent tissue were cut in half, with one half kept in RNAlater at -80 degrees C and the other half sent for histology. The study at large found these results: Comparison of CD4+ and CD8+ T cell repertoires was precluded by the use of bulk unsorted samples. Repertoire overlap was higher between tumor regions (mean approximately 36%) than tumor-adjacent (around 17%) or tumor-blood (about 14%) pairs, consistent with antigen-driven expansion. Only roughly 7-24% of top clones appeared in all five regions of a tumor, which suggests that tumor-infiltrating T cells are spatially heterogeneous. With just 4 or 5 patients in the study, the authors point out that the findings should be validated in a larger study. Compared with blood, tumors had a significantly larger share of the repertoire taken up by the top 250 clones (p = 0.039). Because only the TCR beta chain was sequenced and unpaired alpha chains were not captured, true repertoire diversity is likely underestimated.

Trimming leaves V shorter by 7 bases and J shorter by 6 bases, with the junction holding 4 bases beyond the gene matches. Taken from cysteine to phenylalanine, the CDR3 has 11 residues. Only the CDR3 DNA is retained, 33 bases long and in frame from the first base. Via the germline V gene, CDR1 is SQVTM and CDR2 ANQGSEA. This TCR came from a woman aged 55-70 years with primary liver carcinoma and hepatitis B virus infection. Rearrangement joined TRBV29-1 to TRBJ1-2, with 8 junctional bases fitting TRBD1. Sequenced sample: liver tumor tissue from sampling region 2. What this sample's cell subset or site label stands for: tumor region T2, inferior pole. The base sequence is TGCAGCGGCAAGACAGGGGATGGCTACACCTTC. Its translation reads: CSGKTGDGYTF.